The subject of this entry is one T cell receptor beta chain. The sample belongs to a study of blood T cells in healthy people across ages. Together with a sample-barcoded 5' primer, a J-beta primer mix was included in a second PCR lasting about 7 to 11 cycles. TCRdb ran MiXCR on the 5' RACE reads and lists one entry per CDR3 protein. Of about 720,000 distinct CDR3 sequences listed, about a fifth are singletons. From germline, CDR1 is SGHRS and CDR2 YFSETQ. Trimming cost V 1 base and J 3 bases, with 10 bases left between them. CDR3 length: 14 amino acids. The TCR originated in a man between 70 and 80 years old in good health. J is TRBJ1-1 and V is TRBV5-1; D is undetermined. The sequenced sample consisted of blood. The CDR3 DNA sequence: TGCGCCAGCAGCTTGCTAGGTTACGACACTGAAGCTTTCTTT. Residues: CASSLLGYDTEAFF.